Here is one T cell receptor (beta chain) with its context. The CDR3 is made up of 14 amino acids. CDR1 is SGHRS, CDR2 YFSETQ, per germline. Trimming removed 2 bases at V and 6 bases at J, with 12 bases between. Sequencing used immunoSEQ multiplex PCR; TCRdb keeps in-frame clones, though not all of them. The sample consists of around 300,000 clones, around nine tenths of them appearing once. The data were taken from a study of blood T cell repertoires in COVID-19. Sequenced input: PBMCs or T cells enriched from blood (not recorded which). The chain is built from TRBV5-1 and TRBJ2-1; D unresolved. The receptor comes from a man aged 25-40 years who had recovered from COVID-19. The CDR3: CASSLERQFNEQFF. CDR3 bases: TGCGCCAGCAGCTTAGAGCGCCAGTTCAATGAGCAGTTCTTC.